The present T cell receptor (beta chain) was sequenced within a study of Graves' ophthalmopathy and Graves' hyperthyroidism. Whole-study findings and limits: Discriminating ophthalmopathy from stable hyperthyroidism, a 13-signature model attained a sensitivity of about 88% and a specificity of 80% to 82%. In blood appeared most of the expanded thyroid clonotypes whose frequency exceeded 0.001.

For repertoire sequencing, the TCR beta CDR3 regions were amplified from RNA transcripts. The workflow started with a first-round RT-PCR run with HTBI primers and then moved on to a second-round multiplex PCR. Via MiXCR, TCRdb re-called the multiplex PCR reads, giving one row per CDR3 protein. The data show a few hundred thousand distinct CDR3 sequences, 18% seen once. Moderate-to-severe activity, with CAS ≥3, NOSPECS ≥4 and duration under 3 months, characterized the donors with ophthalmopathy. Excluded: other autoimmune disease, uncontrolled infection, pregnancy or lactation. Trimming took 5 bases from V and 0 from J, leaving 13 bases between them. The CDR3 loop spans 15 amino acids. Germline loops: CDR1 LNHDA, CDR2 SQIVND (reference sequence). Turning to this clonotype: Its antigen is as yet unknown.

The receptor comes from a woman aged 18-30 years with Graves' ophthalmopathy. Specimen: peripheral blood. This chain joins TRBV19 and TRBJ1-1; no reliable D call. The CDR3 region is CASSWSGGMNTEAFF. The CDR3 DNA follows: TGTGCCAGTAGTTGGTCCGGAGGAATGAACACTGAAGCTTTCTTT. The whole variable domain, remainder taken from reference TRBV19 and TRBJ1-1, is DGGITQSPKYLFRKEGQNVTLSCEQNLNHDAMYWYRQDPGQGLRLIYYSQIVNDFQKGDIAEGYSVSREKKESFPLTVTSAQKNPTAFYLCASSWSGGMNTEAFFGQGTRLTVV.